The 27 T cell receptor beta chains below all came from one sample that was sequenced in a study of neurological immune-mediated disorders. One entry per CDR3 protein, called by TCRdb with MiXCR from the 5' RACE reads. The sample lists 85,000 to 100,000 distinct CDR3 sequences; 3.5% were seen once. The sample consisted of PBMCs. Receptors were obtained from a woman between 18 and 29 years old with multiple sclerosis.

This clonotype appeared many times. The chain uses TRBV6-2 or TRBV6-3 and TRBJ1-1; the D is unclear. Germline assignment: CDR1 MNHEY and CDR2 SVGEGT. The CDR3 has 13 amino acids. V dropped 3 bases and J dropped 5 bases, with 10 bases sitting between them. CDR3 bases: TGTGCCAGCAGTTATAGAGGTGGGACTGAAGCTTTCTTT. This sequence encodes CASSYRGGTEAFF.

At least ten counts were recorded for this clonotype. The rearrangement links TRBV7-8 to TRBJ1-5; possibly TRBD1 for D (5 bases). Trimming shortened V by 8 bases and J by 5 bases, and 19 bases separated the two germline ends. Per the germline V gene, CDR1 is SGHVS and CDR2 is FQNEAQ. This CDR3 contains 15 residues. Here the CDR3 reads CASCLRVGTDQPQHF. CDR3 in DNA: TGTGCCAGCTGTTTGAGGGTCGGGACGGATCAGCCCCAGCATTTT.

In its sample, this clonotype was seen many times. The chain is built from TRBV29-1 and TRBJ2-7; no reliable D call. V dropped 4 bases and J dropped 0 bases, with 7 bases sitting between them. This CDR3 has 12 amino acids. Germline V gene data show CDR1 as SQVTM and CDR2 as ANQGSEA. The CDR3 protein is CSVVGGSYEQYF. The CDR3 nucleotides read TGCAGCGTTGTGGGCGGCTCCTACGAGCAGTACTTC.

There are many counts of this clonotype. The V gene is TRBV28, the J gene TRBJ2-3; 9 bases are shared with TRBD1. Per the germline V gene, CDR1 is MDHEN and CDR2 is SYDVKM. The CDR3 spans 12 residues. Trimming removed 6 bases from V and 8 bases from J; junction bases left unmatched: 3. CDR3 DNA sequence: TGTGCCAGCAGAACAGGGGGCACTACGCAGTATTTT. Translation: CASRTGGTTQYF. The full variable domain, in which reference TRBV28 and TRBJ2-3 provide the parts outside the CDR3, is DVKVTQSSRYLVKRTGEKVFLECVQDMDHENMFWYRQDPGLGLRLIYFSYDVKMKEKGDIPEGYSVSREKKERFSLILESASTNQTSMYLCASRTGGTTQYFGPGTRLTVL.

This clonotype was observed many times. The chain is built from TRBV27 and TRBJ2-3, with a tentative D call TRBD1 (7 bases). V gave up 3 bases and J gave up 2 bases, with 18 bases separating them. Germline-derived CDR1 and CDR2 are MNHEY and SMNVEV (reference sequence). The CDR3 consists of 17 residues. As DNA, the CDR3 is TGTGCCAGCAGTTTCCCCCAGGAGGGGGCCCTCACAGATACGCAGTATTTT. Translating gives CASSFPQEGALTDTQYF.

Many counts were recorded for this clonotype. The chain links TRBV5-1 to TRBJ2-3, with a tentative D call TRBD1 (5 bases). CDR3 size: 15 residues. The V and J ends lost 4 bases and 2 bases respectively, with 14 bases between them. The germline V gene encodes CDR1 SGHRS and CDR2 YFSETQ. CDR3 amino acids: CASSPDSFTTDTQYF. The CDR3 nucleotides are TGCGCCAGCAGCCCCGACAGTTTCACCACAGATACGCAGTATTTT.

The table lists this clonotype with many counts. The chain links TRBV6-1 to TRBJ2-3; 12 positions match TRBD2. V trimming: 3 bases; J trimming: 4 bases; junction bases outside the gene matches: 2. Germline V CDR1 and CDR2: MNHNS, SASEGT. The CDR3 extends over 15 amino acids. This chain's CDR3 is CASSEGLAGSDTQYF. In DNA form, the CDR3 reads TGTGCCAGCAGTGAGGGACTAGCGGGCTCAGATACGCAGTATTTT.

This clonotype was picked up many times. V is TRBV20-1 and J is TRBJ2-1; 7 nucleotides line up with TRBD2. The CDR3 is 15 residues long. The germline CDR1 and CDR2 sequences are DFQATT and SNEGSKA (reference sequence). Trimming cost V 4 bases and J 0 bases; bases outside gene matches: 6. CDR3 DNA sequence: TGCAGTGCTAATCTGGGAGGGAACTCCTACAATGAGCAGTTCTTC. It translates to CSANLGGNSYNEQFF.

This clonotype was counted many times. This rearrangement joins TRBV7-2 to TRBJ2-7, with D possibly being TRBD1 (6 bases). Germline V gene sequence: CDR1 SGHTA, CDR2 FQGNSA. CDR3 size: 14 residues. The V end lost 3 bases, the J end lost 6 bases, and 15 bases lay between the germline ends. The CDR3 loop is CASSFELYRAEQYF. The CDR3 coding sequence is TGTGCCAGCAGCTTCGAGTTATACAGGGCCGAGCAGTACTTC.

This clonotype was observed many times. The chain couples TRBV20-1 to TRBJ1-6; D gene ambiguous. Germline V lookup: CDR1 DFQATT, CDR2 SNEGSKA (reference sequence). V lost 2 bases and J lost 15, with 17 bases in between. The CDR3 runs to 13 residues. For the CDR3, the DNA is TGCAGTGCTAGAAAACTGTTTGTGCGAGTCCTCCACTTT. Its protein product is CSARKLFVRVLHF.

This clonotype was detected many times. V is TRBV10-3 and J is TRBJ1-1, with D perhaps TRBD1 (6 bases). Germline CDR1 is ENHRY and CDR2 is SYGVKD. Trimming pared 4 bases from V and 3 bases from J, leaving 12 bases between. There are 14 residues in the CDR3. The CDR3 sequence is CAISVNRVDTEAFF. Written as DNA, the CDR3 is TGTGCCATCAGTGTTAACAGGGTGGACACTGAAGCTTTCTTT.

This clonotype was seen once. This may be a read error: a much more frequent sequence differs by one nucleotide. The chain is built from TRBV9 and TRBJ2-1; D gene ambiguous. Trimming stripped 4 bases from V and 9 bases from J, with 14 bases between. The germline CDR1 and CDR2 sequences are SGDLS and YYNGEE. The CDR3 length is 13 residues. CDR3 coding DNA: TGTGCCAGCAGCCCCATGGGAATTGCTGAGCAGTTCTTC. Encoded protein: CASSPMGIAEQFF.

This clonotype appeared a few times. The CDR3 sequence is CASQADAGTVPTDTQYF. In nucleotides, the CDR3 is TGTGCCAGCCAAGCGGACGCCGGGACAGTCCCCACAGATACGCAGTATTTT. The chain uses TRBV6-4 and TRBJ2-3; 7 bases line up with TRBD1. This CDR3 is built from 17 residues. J lost 2 bases, V lost 8 bases, and 16 bases had no gene match. The V gene's germline CDR1 is MRHNA and CDR2 SNTAGT.

Comment on this clonotype: Mismatch with germline at one junction end may stem from a read error. The chain joins TRBV12-3 or TRBV12-4 to TRBJ1-3; D unclear. This CDR3 has 13 amino acids. The CDR3 reads CVSRQTSGNTIYF. The CDR3 region has the DNA TGTGTCAGCAGGCAAACCTCTGGAAACACCATATATTTT.

This clonotype was counted at least ten times. This chain uses TRBV29-1 with TRBJ1-1, with a weak D call TRBD1 (6 bases). This CDR3 region has 14 residues. The V gene's germline CDR1 is SQVTM and CDR2 ANQGSEA. Trimming took off 5 bases at V and 2 bases at J, with 15 bases between the two ends. Here the CDR3 reads CSVYKGVINTEAFF. The DNA of the CDR3 is TGCAGCGTTTATAAGGGGGTGATTAACACTGAAGCTTTCTTT.

This clonotype was seen repeatedly, ten times or more. This chain joins TRBV5-1 and TRBJ1-6; TRBD1 aligns across 11 bases. The CDR3 consists of 15 residues. The V gene's germline CDR1 is SGHRS and CDR2 YFSETQ. V gave up 4 bases and J gave up 10 bases; unmatched junction bases: 7. CDR3 nucleotide sequence: TGCGCCAGCAGCCCGGGGACAGGGGGAGACTCACCCCTCCACTTT. Protein product: CASSPGTGGDSPLHF.

This clonotype showed up just a few times. Since a much larger clone is just one base distant, this may be a read error. V gene TRBV6-6 combines with J gene TRBJ2-2; TRBD1 might be the D (5 bases). The V end lost 4 bases, the J end lost 0 bases, and 9 bases lay between the germline ends. The length of the CDR3 is 15 residues. Germline lookup yields CDR1 MNHNY and CDR2 SVGAGI (reference sequence). The CDR3 DNA follows: TGTGCCAGCAGTTTTAAAGGGGCGAACACCGGGGAGCTGTTTTTT. This sequence encodes CASSFKGANTGELFF.

The chain employs TRBV7-9 and TRBJ2-5; D unclear. The CDR3 is 14 residues long. Germline-derived CDR1 and CDR2 are SEHNR and FQNEAQ (reference sequence). Trimming removed 5 bases from V and 4 bases from J, with 14 bases in between. CDR3 bases: TGTGCCAGCAGCGCGGCCTTCCTCGGAGAGACCCAGTACTTC. This codes for CASSAAFLGETQYF.

Details on this clonotype: It may be a read error: a sequence one base away is much more abundant. The chain employs TRBV6-5 and TRBJ2-3; D gene unclear. This CDR3 comprises 14 residues. Between the trimmed V and J ends, which lost 2 bases and 2 bases, there was a span of 8 bases. In germline, CDR1 is MNHEY, CDR2 SVGAGI. The CDR3 DNA reads TGTGCCAGCAGTTACGGAAAGATCACAGATACGCAGTATTTT. This encodes CASSYGKITDTQYF.

This clonotype appeared many times. This sequence joins TRBV12-3 or TRBV12-4 and TRBJ1-6, with a tentative D call TRBD1 (5 bases). Trimming stripped 3 bases from V and 8 bases from J, with 14 bases between. This CDR3 comprises 15 residues. The CDR3 sequence is CASSFTPRGDSPLHF. CDR3 bases: TGTGCCAGCAGTTTTACGCCGAGGGGAGATTCACCCCTCCACTTT.

This clonotype was counted many times. This chain connects TRBV6-1 to TRBJ1-2; no reliable D call. The CDR3 has 15 residues. Trimming cost V 2 bases and J 4 bases, with 14 bases left between them. Germline CDR1 reads MNHNS; CDR2 reads SASEGT. Here the CDR3 reads CASSELGIYGYGYTF. CDR3 nucleotides: TGTGCCAGCAGTGAACTAGGGATTTACGGCTATGGCTACACCTTC.

This clonotype was seen ten or more times. This chain connects TRBV7-9 to TRBJ2-1; 7 bases map to TRBD2. This CDR3 contains 15 residues. V trimming: 1 base; J trimming: 7 bases; junction bases outside the gene matches: 7. In germline, CDR1 is SEHNR, CDR2 FQNEAQ (reference sequence). The CDR3 region has the DNA TGTGCCAGCAGCTTAGTGCGGGGGATAGGTAATGAGCAGTTCTTC. Amino acid sequence: CASSLVRGIGNEQFF.

The table lists this clonotype with many counts. The chain uses TRBV5-1 and TRBJ2-5; 8 bases agree with TRBD1. This CDR3 is built from 15 residues. J was trimmed by 5 bases and V by 1 base; bases with no gene match: 7. Germline V gives CDR1 SGHRS, CDR2 YFSETQ. CDR3 in DNA: TGCGCCAGCAGCTTGAGCGGACAGGGTGTGGAGACCCAGTACTTC. Amino acids: CASSLSGQGVETQYF. Full variable domain (outside the CDR3, taken from reference TRBV5-1 and TRBJ2-5): KAGVTQTPRYLIKTRGQQVTLSCSPISGHRSVSWYQQTPGQGLQFLFEYFSETQRNKGNFPGRFSGRQFSNSRSEMNVSTLELGDSALYLCASSLSGQGVETQYFGPGTRLLVL.

The V call is TRBV6-6, the J call TRBJ2-2; TRBD2 agrees at 10 bases. CDR3 length: 15 residues. Germline CDR1 is MNHNY and CDR2 is SVGAGI (reference sequence). After removal of 9 bases from V and 2 bases from J, the junction contained 6 bases not matched to a gene. The CDR3 DNA is TGTGCCAGTTATACTAGCGGGGCAAACACCGGGGAGCTGTTTTTT. Translation gives CASYTSGANTGELFF.

This clonotype appeared many times. The chain is built from TRBV3-1 and TRBJ1-5; D is possibly TRBD1 (5 bases). V lost 3 bases to trimming and J lost 0 bases, with 6 bases between them. Germline CDR1 and CDR2: LGHDT and YNNKEL (reference sequence). The CDR3 is 14 residues long. The CDR3 DNA follows: TGTGCCAGCAGCCAGGACACTAGCAATCAGCCCCAGCATTTT. It translates to CASSQDTSNQPQHF.

The chain uses TRBV20-1 and TRBJ2-7, with a tentative D call TRBD2 (6 bases). This CDR3 is built from 13 residues. With 3 bases removed from V and 5 bases from J, the gap between germline ends came to 14 bases. CDR1 is DFQATT and CDR2 is SNEGSKA in the germline V gene (reference sequence). CDR3 in amino acids: CSASVASEDEQYF. The CDR3 nucleotides read TGCAGTGCTAGTGTGGCTAGCGAGGACGAGCAGTACTTC.

This clonotype was observed at least ten times. This chain connects TRBV6-2 or TRBV6-3 to TRBJ1-2; D unresolved. The V end lost 8 bases, the J end lost 6 bases, and 16 bases lay between the germline ends. This CDR3 is 13 amino acids long. Germline-derived CDR1 and CDR2 are MNHEY and SVGEGT. Here the CDR3 DNA reads TGTGCCAGCTCCAGACAACTAGAGAATGGCTACACCTTC. Translated: CASSRQLENGYTF.